A single sample gave rise to the 25 T cell receptor beta chains below, sequenced in a study of T cell repertoires in cytomegalovirus infection. TCRdb reprocessed the reads via MiXCR and lists one record per CDR3 protein. The table records about 400,000 distinct CDR3 sequences, 15% to 20% of them present only once. Material: PBMCs. These receptor sequences come from a human donor in good health (CMV status not recorded). Some clones in this sample may be carry-over from other donors' samples.

This clonotype was detected only a few times. The J gene is TRBJ2-3, the V gene TRBV19; a possible D gene is TRBD1 (6 bases). This CDR3 is 13 amino acids long. V shed 6 bases and J shed 0 bases, with 7 bases lying between them. The germline gives CDR1 LNHDA, CDR2 SQIVND (reference sequence). The chain's CDR3 is CASRGQSTDTQYF. CDR3 DNA: TGTGCCAGTAGGGGACAAAGCACAGATACGCAGTATTTT.

The chain has TRBV18 and TRBJ2-7; D is possibly TRBD2 (7 bases). V was pared by 0 bases and J by 5 bases, with 8 bases between. This CDR3 contains 13 residues. Germline V gene lookup returns CDR1 KGHSH and CDR2 LQKENI. The CDR3 loop is CASSPPGGDEQYF. The CDR3 nucleotides are TGTGCCAGCTCACCACCAGGGGGGGACGAGCAGTACTTC. The full variable domain, its missing parts supplied by reference TRBV18 and TRBJ2-7, is NAGVMQNPRHLVRRRGQEARLRCSPMKGHSHVYWYRQLPEEGLKFMVYLQKENIIDESGMPKERFSAEFPKEGPSILRIQQVVRGDSAAYFCASSPPGGDEQYFGPGTRLTVT.

This clonotype was seen more than once but under ten times. This chain joins TRBV7-6 and TRBJ1-1, with D possibly TRBD1 on 5 matching bases. The CDR3 is 16 residues long. V lost 5 bases and J lost 2, with 18 bases in between. Looked up from germline, CDR1 is SGHVS and CDR2 is FNYEAQ. This CDR3 is CASSTAPREENTEAFF. In DNA, the CDR3 is TGTGCCAGCAGCACTGCCCCCAGGGAAGAAAACACTGAAGCTTTCTTT.

The chain couples TRBV19 to TRBJ2-4; possibly TRBD1 or TRBD2 for D (6 bases each). V gave up 11 bases and J gave up 3 bases, with 20 bases separating them. Germline CDR1 LNHDA, CDR2 SQIVND (reference sequence). The CDR3 spans 15 residues. CDR3: CACRPTGGVKNIQYF. The CDR3 DNA reads TGTGCCTGCCGACCGACAGGAGGGGTCAAAAACATTCAGTACTTC.

This clonotype was counted many times. The V call is TRBV11-2, the J call TRBJ2-5; tentatively, D is TRBD2 (5 bases). In germline, CDR1 is SGHAT, CDR2 FQNNGV. The CDR3 covers 14 residues. Trimming left V 4 bases short and J 5 bases short, with 14 bases between. The CDR3 region is CASSSHGLMETQYF. CDR3 DNA: TGTGCCAGCAGCTCACACGGACTGATGGAGACCCAGTACTTC.

J is TRBJ1-1 and V is TRBV5-1; D may be TRBD1 (6 bases). This CDR3 has 15 residues. Germline CDR1 is SGHRS and CDR2 is YFSETQ. Trimming removed 3 bases at V and 6 bases at J, with 18 bases between. The CDR3 DNA reads TGCGCCAGCAGCTCGATACAGGGAGGGGCGGCTGAAGCTTTCTTT. Translation: CASSSIQGGAAEAFF. The full variable domain, rest sourced from reference TRBV5-1 and TRBJ1-1, is KAGVTQTPRYLIKTRGQQVTLSCSPISGHRSVSWYQQTPGQGLQFLFEYFSETQRNKGNFPGRFSGRQFSNSRSEMNVSTLELGDSALYLCASSSIQGGAAEAFFGQGTRLTVV.

This clonotype came up many times. The chain couples TRBV7-7 to TRBJ2-5; 9 bases match TRBD2. Unmatched junction bases numbered 1, after V lost 3 bases and J lost 5 bases. The CDR3 runs 13 residues. From germline, CDR1 is SSHAT and CDR2 FNYEAQ (reference sequence). CDR3 region: CASSLAGGETQYF. CDR3 nucleotide sequence: TGTGCCAGCAGCTTGGCGGGGGGGGAGACCCAGTACTTC.

The V and J genes are TRBV12-5 and TRBJ1-3; unclear D gene. Germline CDR1 and CDR2: LGHNT and FRNRAP. The CDR3 totals 14 residues. V was shortened by 6 bases and J by 0 bases, with 9 bases between the two germline ends. The CDR3 DNA is TGTGCTAGTGGAGATGGGATCTCTGGAAACACCATATATTTT. It is translated as CASGDGISGNTIYF.

The sample holds many counts of this clonotype. This rearrangement joins TRBV12-3 or TRBV12-4 to TRBJ1-5; unclear D gene. The length of the CDR3 is 13 residues. V lost 7 bases and J 4 bases, leaving 11 bases between the germline ends. CDR3 sequence reads: CASMRSRNQPQHF. In nucleotides, the CDR3 is TGTGCCAGCATGCGTTCACGAAATCAGCCCCAGCATTTT.

This chain connects TRBV12-5 to TRBJ1-6; D is uncertain. Trimming cost V 10 bases and J 13 bases, with 17 bases left between them. This CDR3 is built from 12 residues. In germline, CDR1 is LGHNT, CDR2 FRNRAP. CDR3 region: CATLRAASPLHF. The DNA for the CDR3 is TGTGCTACCCTGCGGGCTGCGTCTCCCCTCCACTTT.

This clonotype has just a few counts. This chain links TRBV18 with TRBJ1-5; the D is unclear. The V end lost 5 bases, the J end lost 2 bases, and 16 bases lay between the germline ends. The length of the CDR3 is 16 residues. Germline loops: CDR1 KGHSH, CDR2 LQKENI. In nucleotides, the CDR3 is TGTGCCAGCTCATCCTTAGCTGGGCCTGGCAATCAGCCCCAGCATTTT. Translation: CASSSLAGPGNQPQHF.

This clonotype appeared many times. V gene TRBV19 combines with J gene TRBJ1-5; D uncertain. V was trimmed by 7 bases and J by 3 bases, leaving 13 bases between them. Germline loops: CDR1 LNHDA, CDR2 SQIVND (reference sequence). CDR3 length equals 14 residues. The CDR3: CASTRVWDNQPQHF. The CDR3 nucleotides read TGTGCCAGTACGAGGGTCTGGGACAATCAGCCCCAGCATTTT.

This clonotype came up many times. The J gene is TRBJ1-5, the V gene TRBV7-9, with D hard to call. Germline values: CDR1 SEHNR, CDR2 FQNEAQ (reference sequence). This CDR3 is built from 17 residues. The germline V and J ends were trimmed by 2 bases and 0 bases, with 14 bases remaining between them. The CDR3 sequence: CASSLIRGGDSNQPQHF. In nucleotides, the CDR3 is TGTGCCAGCAGCTTAATTCGCGGAGGAGATAGCAATCAGCCCCAGCATTTT.

This clonotype was found a few times. V usage is TRBV28 and J usage is TRBJ2-2, with D possibly TRBD2 on 5 matching bases. Trimming pared 3 bases from V and 1 base from J, leaving 9 bases between. Germline V lookup: CDR1 MDHEN, CDR2 SYDVKM. This CDR3 is 15 amino acids long. CDR3 coding DNA: TGTGCCAGCAGTTTGCGCGGGCGGAACACCGGGGAGCTGTTTTTT. This gives the protein CASSLRGRNTGELFF.

The chain links TRBV7-6 to TRBJ2-4; the D gene could be TRBD1 or TRBD2 (7 bases each). V lost 4 bases to trimming and J lost 9 bases, with 13 bases between them. Germline V gene data show CDR1 as SGHVS and CDR2 as FNYEAQ. The length of the CDR3 is 13 residues. CDR3 amino acids: CASSSQGEGIQYF. DNA of the CDR3: TGTGCCAGCAGCTCTCAGGGGGAGGGCATTCAGTACTTC.

This clonotype was detected a few times. The rearrangement links TRBV6-6 to TRBJ1-3; 7 nucleotides align to TRBD1. CDR3 length: 13 amino acids. Germline CDR1 MNHNY, CDR2 SVGAGI (reference sequence). V was pared by 4 bases and J by 6 bases, with 3 bases of the junction left unmatched. The CDR3 loop reads CASSSTGLNTIYF. The DNA for the CDR3 is TGTGCCAGCAGTTCGACAGGGTTAAACACCATATATTTT.

This clonotype came up a few times. This chain joins TRBV3-1 and TRBJ2-5, with 7 nucleotides matching TRBD2. Trimming removed 1 base from V and 5 bases from J; junction bases left unmatched: 10. Germline-derived CDR1 and CDR2 are LGHDT and YNNKEL (reference sequence). This CDR3 comprises 16 residues. In nucleotides, the CDR3 is TGTGCCAGCAGCCAAGTTGTGGGAGGGGCATGCGAGACCCAGTACTTC. The encoded protein is CASSQVVGGACETQYF.

This clonotype has ten or more counts. V gene TRBV7-6 combines with J gene TRBJ1-5; D remains ambiguous. The CDR3 spans 18 residues. The V end was cut by 5 bases, the J end by 0 bases, with 20 bases between. In germline, CDR1 is SGHVS, CDR2 FNYEAQ. The CDR3 DNA sequence: TGTGCCAGCAGCCCCAATCGAGGGCCCCCTTTTAGCAATCAGCCCCAGCATTTT. Encoded protein: CASSPNRGPPFSNQPQHF.

This clonotype was counted many times. This sequence joins TRBV7-8 and TRBJ2-1; 8 nucleotides agree with TRBD2. The CDR3 consists of 14 residues. CDR1 and CDR2 from the germline V gene are SGHVS and FQNEAQ. With V trimmed by 5 bases and J by 7 bases, 7 bases remained unmatched. This CDR3 is CASSPGTRRNEQFF. Written as DNA, the CDR3 is TGTGCCAGCAGCCCCGGGACTAGGAGGAATGAGCAGTTCTTC.

In this sample, this clonotype turned up many times. The genes are TRBV28 and TRBJ2-4; D is unclear. This CDR3 comprises 12 residues. With 3 bases removed from V and 1 base from J, the gap between germline ends came to 1 base. Germline V gives CDR1 MDHEN, CDR2 SYDVKM. Here the CDR3 DNA reads TGTGCCAGCAGTTTCGCCAAAAACATTCAGTACTTC. Translated, it gives CASSFAKNIQYF.

The genes are TRBV6-2 or TRBV6-3 and TRBJ1-5, with 10 bases aligning to TRBD1. This CDR3 contains 17 residues. Germline CDR1 and CDR2: MNHEY and SVGEGT. Unmatched junction bases numbered 11, after V lost 6 bases and J lost 3 bases. The CDR3 here is CASRDIRGQGNNQPQHF. Written as DNA, the CDR3 is TGTGCCAGCAGGGACATTCGGGGACAGGGGAACAATCAGCCCCAGCATTTT.

This clonotype was found a few times. This sequence joins TRBV20-1 and TRBJ2-7; tentatively, D is TRBD2 (5 bases). The length of the CDR3 is 14 residues. The V gene's germline CDR1 is DFQATT and CDR2 SNEGSKA (reference sequence). The V end was cut by 6 bases, the J end by 0 bases, with 15 bases between. The CDR3 spells CSAKKPGSSYEQYF. CDR3 DNA: TGCAGTGCAAAGAAACCGGGGTCCTCCTACGAGCAGTACTTC.

The table lists this clonotype with many counts. The chain couples TRBV7-7 to TRBJ2-1, with 10 bases fitting TRBD2. CDR3 length equals 15 residues. Germline CDR1 and CDR2: SSHAT and FNYEAQ (reference sequence). The V segment lost 2 bases and the J segment 8 bases; nucleotides outside the gene matches: 6. The CDR3 sequence is CASSLQLAGSDEQFF. Here the CDR3 DNA reads TGTGCCAGCAGCTTACAACTAGCGGGATCCGATGAGCAGTTCTTC.

The chain joins TRBV10-3 to TRBJ2-7, with TRBD2 as a possible D gene (5 bases). Germline V lookup: CDR1 ENHRY, CDR2 SYGVKD. The CDR3 sequence is 12 residues long. The V and J ends lost 6 bases and 1 base respectively, with 7 bases between them. CDR3 in amino acids: CAISPGSYEQYF. CDR3 DNA: TGTGCCATCAGCCCGGGATCCTACGAGCAGTACTTC.

As concerns this clonotype: Sequence at one end of the junction differs from germline and may be a read error. The chain combines TRBV7-6 with TRBJ1-2; 7 bases are a match to TRBD1. The CDR3 is 13 residues long. Germline V gene lookup returns CDR1 SGHVS and CDR2 FNYEAQ. Here the CDR3 DNA reads TGTGACAGCAGCCCGACAGGGAACTATGGCTACACCTTC. Residues: CDSSPTGNYGYTF.